This T cell receptor beta chain comes out of a study of human T cells and chemical hapten exposure. On this clonotype: Its antigen is still unknown.

Time point defined: patch test 2, 6 weeks after DPC sensitization. As for treatment: therapeutic diphenylcyclopropenone sensitization with weekly scalp DPC. The library tagged each cDNA molecule with unique molecular identifiers. Per the authors' pipeline: Samples held a median of about 94,000 TCRs, range 23,224–690,600. TCRdb processed the RACE reads anew with MiXCR; each CDR3 protein has one entry. These V and J calls originate from TCRdb's pipeline instead of the authors' own analysis. Here the sample spans more than 80,000 distinct CDR3 sequences, 10% being singletons. Study-wide results and limits: Donors had alopecia, so their immune response may differ from healthy people's.

This TCR came from a woman in her fifties or sixties with alopecia areata. Some clones in this sample may be carry-over from other donors' samples. The sequenced sample was whole blood, obtained in connection with sensitization to the hapten diphenylcyclopropenone (DPC).

CDR3 coding DNA: TGCGCCAGCAGCCAAGACCTAGCAGCCGGAAACATTCAGTACTTC. This encodes CASSQDLAAGNIQYF. The chain is built from TRBV4-3 and TRBJ2-4; tentatively, D is TRBD2 (5 bases). V lost 0 bases and J lost 6, with 12 bases in between. The CDR3 covers 15 residues. Germline V gene data show CDR1 as LGHNA and CDR2 as YSLEER.